These 24 T cell receptor beta chains were sequenced from one sample in a study of T-cell memory formation after mild COVID-19. TCRdb called the 5' RACE reads again in MiXCR, with one record for every CDR3 protein. This sample has about 150,000 distinct CDR3 sequences, with around 13% found just once. The sequenced material came from PBMCs or a T cell subset sorted from them (not recorded which). The receptor set was obtained from an adult woman who had mild COVID-19 (a few samples of this study predate the infection). Cell type and time point are not known.

This clonotype has more than one count but fewer than ten. V gene TRBV4-3 combines with J gene TRBJ1-6; a possible D gene is TRBD1 (5 bases). In germline, CDR1 is LGHNA, CDR2 YSLEER. The CDR3 has 15 amino acids. V lost 1 base to trimming and J lost 5 bases, with 9 bases between them. DNA of the CDR3: TGCGCCAGCAGCCAAGCCACAGGCGATAATTCACCCCTCCACTTT. This sequence encodes CASSQATGDNSPLHF.

This clonotype occurred many times. The chain employs TRBV29-1 and TRBJ2-3; D gene unclear. Germline CDR1 SQVTM, CDR2 ANQGSEA. V shed 1 base and J shed 5 bases, with 1 base lying between them. CDR3 length: 10 amino acids. The CDR3 DNA is TGCAGCGTTGAAGGAGATACGCAGTATTTT. It encodes CSVEGDTQYF.

This clonotype was picked up many times. This chain connects TRBV4-2 to TRBJ2-7; perhaps TRBD2 as D (6 bases). This CDR3 is built from 15 residues. Between the trimmed V and J ends, which lost 7 bases and 0 bases, there was a span of 16 bases. From germline, CDR1 is LGHNA and CDR2 YNFKEQ. For the CDR3, the DNA is TGTGCCAGCACCCGGGGGACTGCGAGCTCCTACGAGCAGTACTTC. Translation: CASTRGTASSYEQYF.

J is TRBJ2-5 and V is TRBV7-8, with D possibly TRBD2 on 5 matching bases. The germline gives CDR1 SGHVS, CDR2 FQNEAQ. V dropped 5 bases and J dropped 1 base, with 11 bases sitting between them. This CDR3 has 14 amino acids. The CDR3 DNA follows: TGTGCCAGCAGCGAAATTAGCGCCCAAGAGACCCAGTACTTC. Encoded protein: CASSEISAQETQYF.

The V call is TRBV11-2, the J call TRBJ2-7; D is ambiguous. The CDR3 runs 14 residues. Germline values: CDR1 SGHAT, CDR2 FQNNGV. The germline V and J ends were trimmed by 1 base and 2 bases, with 9 bases remaining between them. CDR3 DNA sequence: TGTGCCAGCAGCTTAGGGCCACTTACCTACGAGCAGTACTTC. Translating gives CASSLGPLTYEQYF. Filled out from reference TRBV11-2 and TRBJ2-7, the complete variable domain reads EAGVAQSPRYKIIEKRQSVAFWCNPISGHATLYWYQQILGQGPKLLIQFQNNGVVDDSQLPKDRFSAERLKGVDSTLKIQPAKLEDSAVYLCASSLGPLTYEQYFGPGTRLTVT.

This clonotype was observed a few times. The V and J genes are TRBV19 and TRBJ2-2; 8 bases are shared with TRBD1. This CDR3 is 15 amino acids long. Germline V gene data show CDR1 as LNHDA and CDR2 as SQIVND (reference sequence). J lost 6 bases, V lost 3 bases, and 6 bases had no gene match. CDR3 sequence reads: CASSIETGVSGELFF. As DNA, the CDR3 is TGTGCCAGTAGTATTGAGACAGGGGTATCCGGGGAGCTGTTTTTT.

This clonotype was observed a single time. V is TRBV18 and J is TRBJ1-2, with D uncertain. CDR3 length equals 12 residues. V was pared by 2 bases and J by 0 bases, with 1 base between. CDR1 KGHSH and CDR2 LQKENI come from the germline V gene. DNA for the CDR3: TGTGCCAGCTCACCAACTAACTATGGCTACACCTTC. Amino acid sequence: CASSPTNYGYTF.

There are a few counts of this clonotype. The chain joins TRBV24-1 to TRBJ2-3; D uncertain. V gave up 4 bases and J gave up 0 bases, with 16 bases separating them. The germline CDR1 and CDR2 sequences are KGHDR and SFDVKD. The CDR3 totals 17 residues. The CDR3 protein is CATSETLRSSSTDTQYF. The CDR3, as DNA: TGTGCCACCAGTGAGACTCTGCGGAGCTCTAGCACAGATACGCAGTATTTT.

The chain joins TRBV5-1 to TRBJ2-3, with TRBD2 matching over 7 bases. With V trimmed by 3 bases and J by 2 bases, 3 bases remained unmatched. In germline, CDR1 is SGHRS, CDR2 YFSETQ. There are 14 residues in the CDR3. The CDR3 sequence is CASSWDYYTDTQYF. For the CDR3, the DNA is TGCGCCAGCAGCTGGGACTACTACACAGATACGCAGTATTTT.

The rearrangement links TRBV14 to TRBJ2-7; D perhaps matches TRBD1 (5 bases). Germline V gives CDR1 SGHDN, CDR2 FVKESK. This CDR3 spans 13 amino acids. The V end was cut by 0 bases, the J end by 6 bases, with 9 bases between. The CDR3 loop reads CASSQDRGVEQYF. The DNA of the CDR3 is TGTGCCAGCAGCCAAGATAGGGGCGTCGAGCAGTACTTC. The variable domain in full, completed from reference TRBV14 and TRBJ2-7, reads EAGVTQFPSHSVIEKGQTVTLRCDPISGHDNLYWYRRVMGKEIKFLLHFVKESKQDESGMPNNRFLAERTGGTYSTLKVQPAELEDSGVYFCASSQDRGVEQYFGPGTRLTVT.

About this clonotype itself: One end of the junction does not line up with germline, which may come from a read error. The chain recombines TRBV7-9 with TRBJ1-5, with D possibly being TRBD1 (6 bases). This CDR3 spans 13 amino acids. The germline V gene has CDR1 SEHNR and CDR2 FQNEAQ (reference sequence). The CDR3 DNA sequence: TGTGCCAGCAGCTTAGAAGTAGGACAGCCCCAGAATTTT. It encodes CASSLEVGQPQNF.

The chain joins TRBV7-3 to TRBJ2-1, with D perhaps assigned TRBD1 or TRBD2 (5 bases each). Germline CDR1 reads SGHTA; CDR2 reads FQGTGA. The CDR3 length is 16 residues. V lost 5 bases and J 0 bases, leaving 14 bases between the germline ends. The CDR3 is CASSPGTLSSYNEQFF. CDR3 DNA: TGTGCCAGCAGCCCCGGGACCCTGAGCTCCTACAATGAGCAGTTCTTC.

This chain links TRBV11-3 with TRBJ2-2, with D hard to call. Germline loops: CDR1 SGHNT, CDR2 YENEEA. Between the trimmed V and J ends, which lost 2 bases and 7 bases, there was a span of 5 bases. The CDR3 length is 12 residues. The CDR3 protein is CASSLMSGELFF. The DNA of the CDR3 is TGTGCCAGCAGCTTAATGAGCGGGGAGCTGTTTTTT.

This clonotype has only a few counts. V gene TRBV9 combines with J gene TRBJ2-5, with D maybe TRBD1 (6 bases). Trimming took off 4 bases at V and 5 bases at J, with 21 bases between the two ends. The CDR3 has 16 amino acids. The germline V gene has CDR1 SGDLS and CDR2 YYNGEE. The CDR3 spells CASSSQTGDTGETQYF. The CDR3 coding sequence is TGTGCCAGCAGCTCACAGACAGGCGATACGGGGGAGACCCAGTACTTC.

The V call is TRBV30, the J call TRBJ2-1, with D possibly being TRBD2 (5 bases). CDR3 length equals 14 residues. Trimming removed 2 bases from V and 10 bases from J, with 18 bases in between. Germline V gene sequence: CDR1 GTSNPN, CDR2 SVGIG (reference sequence). The CDR3 DNA sequence: TGTGCCTGGAGTTATACTAGTGTCGGAGACGAGCAGTTCTTC. Translating it yields CAWSYTSVGDEQFF.

This clonotype was counted between two and nine times. V gene TRBV5-1 combines with J gene TRBJ1-2, with D perhaps matching TRBD1 (6 bases). This CDR3 contains 14 residues. Per the germline V gene, CDR1 is SGHRS and CDR2 is YFSETQ. The V end lost 0 bases, the J end lost 5 bases, and 11 bases lay between the germline ends. The CDR3 region is CASSLVTGGYGYTF. As DNA, the CDR3 is TGCGCCAGCAGCTTGGTGACAGGAGGATATGGCTACACCTTC.

Only one count was recorded for this clonotype. The V and J genes are TRBV28 and TRBJ2-1, with a possible D match to TRBD1 (6 bases). The CDR3 runs 13 residues. V was shortened by 6 bases and J by 6 bases, with 12 bases between the two germline ends. CDR1 and CDR2 from the germline V gene are MDHEN and SYDVKM. The CDR3 loop is CASSPRGGNEQFF. CDR3 coding DNA: TGTGCCAGCAGCCCCAGGGGCGGCAATGAGCAGTTCTTC.

This chain joins TRBV20-1 and TRBJ2-3; 7 bases align to TRBD2. Germline loops: CDR1 DFQATT, CDR2 SNEGSKA (reference sequence). V dropped 1 base and J dropped 4; count of bases not matched to a gene: 11. This CDR3 comprises 16 residues. Written as DNA, the CDR3 is TGCAGTGCTAGAGTGCTAGAGTGGCGGGAGTCAGATACGCAGTATTTT. This codes for CSARVLEWRESDTQYF.

This clonotype was counted between two and nine times. The chain carries TRBV6-6 and TRBJ2-5; 7 bases match TRBD2. V trimming: 6 bases; J trimming: 11 bases; junction bases outside the gene matches: 6. Germline CDR1 and CDR2: MNHNY and SVGAGI (reference sequence). The CDR3 is made up of 11 amino acids. The CDR3 loop is CASSALGGQYF. The CDR3 bases are TGTGCCAGCAGCGCCCTGGGGGGGCAGTACTTC.

The table lists this clonotype with a few counts. As DNA, the CDR3 is TGTGCCAGCAGTTTCGCCGGGACAGGGGGCTACGAGCAGTACTTC. This codes for CASSFAGTGGYEQYF. V and J are TRBV12-3 or TRBV12-4 and TRBJ2-7; TRBD1 matches at 11 bases. After removal of 3 bases from V and 3 bases from J, the junction contained 4 bases not matched to a gene. The CDR3 has 15 amino acids.

This clonotype has ten or more counts. The V and J genes are TRBV6-5 and TRBJ2-3, with D perhaps matching TRBD2 (6 bases). Germline values: CDR1 MNHEY, CDR2 SVGAGI. Trimming shortened V by 0 bases and J by 2 bases, and 9 bases separated the two germline ends. The CDR3 is 15 amino acids. CDR3 nucleotides: TGTGCCAGCAGTTACTCGGGACTCCCCACAGATACGCAGTATTTT. Its protein is CASSYSGLPTDTQYF.

The chain joins TRBV7-8 to TRBJ2-7; D may be TRBD1 (5 bases). The ends were cut back, 7 bases at V and 3 bases at J, with 19 bases in the middle. This CDR3 comprises 15 residues. Germline loops: CDR1 SGHVS, CDR2 FQNEAQ. CDR3 nucleotides: TGTGCCAGCAACTTTCAGAGGACACCCCTCTACGAGCAGTACTTC. Amino acids: CASNFQRTPLYEQYF.

This rearrangement joins TRBV3-1 to TRBJ1-1; no reliable D call. V shed 3 bases and J shed 2 bases, with 10 bases lying between them. Germline CDR1 is LGHDT and CDR2 is YNNKEL (reference sequence). The CDR3 contains 14 residues. The CDR3 loop is CASSQISDNTEAFF. CDR3 DNA sequence: TGTGCCAGCAGCCAGATTTCAGATAACACTGAAGCTTTCTTT.

Many counts were recorded for this clonotype. The V and J genes are TRBV7-2 and TRBJ2-2; D gene unclear. The CDR3 is 14 residues long. The V end was cut by 1 base, the J end by 7 bases, with 10 bases between. Germline CDR1 is SGHTA and CDR2 is FQGNSA. CDR3 region: CASSLEEFIGELFF. As DNA, the CDR3 is TGTGCCAGCAGCTTAGAGGAGTTCATCGGGGAGCTGTTTTTT.